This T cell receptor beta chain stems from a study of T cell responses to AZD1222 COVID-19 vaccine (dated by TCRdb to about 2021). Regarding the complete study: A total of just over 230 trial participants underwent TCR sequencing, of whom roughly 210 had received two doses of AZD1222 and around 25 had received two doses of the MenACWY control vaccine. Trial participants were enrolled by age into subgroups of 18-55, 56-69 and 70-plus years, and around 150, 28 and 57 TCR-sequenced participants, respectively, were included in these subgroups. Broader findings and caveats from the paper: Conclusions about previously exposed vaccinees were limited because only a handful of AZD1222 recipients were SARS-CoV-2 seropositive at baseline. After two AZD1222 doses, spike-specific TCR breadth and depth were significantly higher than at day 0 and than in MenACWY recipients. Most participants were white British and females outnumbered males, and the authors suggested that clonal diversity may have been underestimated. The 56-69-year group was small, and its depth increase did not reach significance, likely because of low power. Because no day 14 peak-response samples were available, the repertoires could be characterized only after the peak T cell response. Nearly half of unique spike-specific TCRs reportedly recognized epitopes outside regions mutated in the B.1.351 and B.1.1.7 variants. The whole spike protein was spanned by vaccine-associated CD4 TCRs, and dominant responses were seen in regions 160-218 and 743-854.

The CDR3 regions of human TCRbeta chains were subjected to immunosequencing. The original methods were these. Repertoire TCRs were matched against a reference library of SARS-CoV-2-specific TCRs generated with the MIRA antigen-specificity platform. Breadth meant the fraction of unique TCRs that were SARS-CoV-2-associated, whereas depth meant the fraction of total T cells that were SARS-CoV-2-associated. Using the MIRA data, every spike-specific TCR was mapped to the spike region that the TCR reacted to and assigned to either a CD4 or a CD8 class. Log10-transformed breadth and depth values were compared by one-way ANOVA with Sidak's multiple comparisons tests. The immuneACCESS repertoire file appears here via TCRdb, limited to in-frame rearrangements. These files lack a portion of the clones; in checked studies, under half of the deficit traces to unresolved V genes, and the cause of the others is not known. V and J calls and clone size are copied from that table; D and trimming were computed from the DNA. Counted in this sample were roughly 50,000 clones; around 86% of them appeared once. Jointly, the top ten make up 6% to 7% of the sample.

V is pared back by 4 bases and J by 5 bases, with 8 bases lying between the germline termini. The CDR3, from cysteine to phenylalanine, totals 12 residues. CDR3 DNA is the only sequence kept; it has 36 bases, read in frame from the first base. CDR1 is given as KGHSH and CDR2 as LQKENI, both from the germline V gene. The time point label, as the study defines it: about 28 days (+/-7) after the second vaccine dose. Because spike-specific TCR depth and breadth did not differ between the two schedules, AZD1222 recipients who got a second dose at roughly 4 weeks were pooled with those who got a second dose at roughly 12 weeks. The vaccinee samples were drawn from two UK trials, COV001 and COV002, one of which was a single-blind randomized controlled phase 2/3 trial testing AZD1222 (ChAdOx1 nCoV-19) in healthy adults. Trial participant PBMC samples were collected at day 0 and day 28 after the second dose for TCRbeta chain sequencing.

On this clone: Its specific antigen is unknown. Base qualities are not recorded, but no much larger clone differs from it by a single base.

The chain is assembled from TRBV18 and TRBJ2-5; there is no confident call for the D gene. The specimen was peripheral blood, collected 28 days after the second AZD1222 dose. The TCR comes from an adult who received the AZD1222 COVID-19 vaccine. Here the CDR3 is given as CASSHPRETQYF. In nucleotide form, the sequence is TGTGCCAGCTCACACCCTAGGGAGACCCAGTACTTC.